A single TCR beta chain is shown here with its context. Many counts were recorded for this clonotype. Its antigen is unknown. No clone much larger than this one lies a single base away; base qualities are absent. Amplification of TCR beta CDR3 regions was carried out from RNA transcripts. The first round of RT-PCR for the TCR CDR3 was performed with the HTBI primer set and the Qiagen OneStep RT-PCR kit. Libraries were constructed in a second round of multiplex PCR, after which size selection and purification were carried out. Libraries were sequenced paired-end with 100 bp reads on an Illumina HiSeq2000. On the authors' methods: Raw data were processed with SOAPnuke, discarding reads with adapters, uncalled bases, mean Phred below 15, or no exact constant-primer or identifier match. High-quality paired reads were merged with COPE v1.2.5, and unique nucleotide sequences were defined as clonotypes. MiTCR v1.1 was used to align clonotypes to the IMGT TRBV, TRBD and TRBJ reference segments. The analysis was restricted to V-J combinations with a frequency above 0.0001, which together covered approximately 99% of the repertoires. A TCS score was defined as the ratio between F50 (clonal expansion) and ExV (chaos), using BLOSUM62-based TCRdist between CDR3 peptides within each V-J. Welch's t-statistics and random forest reduced 514 V-J features to 13, which were used in a naive Bayes classifier (R e1071). Starting from the raw public reads, TCRdb applied fastp trimming at Q25, assembled clones with MiXCR and retained in-frame beta chains. Records with the same CDR3 protein are collapsed into one entry carrying the most frequent genes and DNA. The authors' filters were not applied to this entry. This sample has about 360,000 distinct CDR3 sequences in its table, and 15% to 18% of those were observed once. The top ten clones comprise about a quarter of the sample.

Hyperthyroidism patients were newly diagnosed, with disease duration under 2 months, and aged 18 to 65 years. Exclusion was applied to patients with uncontrolled infections, other autoimmune diseases, pregnancy or lactation. Diagnoses relied on clinical symptoms, serum thyroxine and TRAb, thyroid ultrasound and orbital computed tomography. For progressor patients, blood was drawn at the first diagnosis of hyperthyroidism, before any ophthalmopathy symptoms had appeared. PBMCs were separated from around 9.1 ml of fresh peripheral blood using Ficoll-Paque density gradient centrifugation. Progressor patients were initially diagnosed with Graves' hyperthyroidism and developed ophthalmopathy during follow-up. Total RNA was extracted with Trizol reagent, and quality was checked on an Agilent 2100 Bioanalyzer. The data belong to a study of T cells in Graves' hyperthyroidism and ophthalmopathy (dated by TCRdb to about 2019). Concerning the study at large: Peripheral blood samples were taken at the time of initial diagnosis, prior to any treatment. The paper describes TCR Vbeta CDR3 sequencing of around 140 peripheral blood samples, made up of 40 to 45 ophthalmopathy patients, roughly 72 hyperthyroidism patients and around 17 progressor patients. After sampling, hyperthyroidism patients received methimazole starting at 30 mg daily, and ophthalmopathy patients received high-dose intravenous methylprednisolone. A discovery cohort of about a hundred patients, fewer than 50 with Graves' ophthalmopathy and 55 to 65 with stable Graves' hyperthyroidism, was used to find distinguishing TCR V-J signatures. The 100 discovery patients were randomly divided into training and test sets at a 7:3 ratio. Whether ophthalmopathy could be predicted prospectively was tested in an independent validation cohort made up of about 18 hyperthyroidism patients plus 17 patients who later progressed to ophthalmopathy. Thyroid tissue and blood T-cell repertoires from six Graves' hyperthyroidism patients were also compared in the study. General study outcomes and caveats: In validation, progression to ophthalmopathy was predicted by the model with 70.59% sensitivity and approximately 78% specificity, a median of about 6.8 months before onset. Sample size was not statistically predetermined, and blinding of investigators to group allocation was not performed. A model built on a 13 V-J signature distinguished ophthalmopathy from stable hyperthyroidism, reaching 87.88% sensitivity and around 81% specificity in cross-validation and 80%/75% in testing. Most expanded thyroid clonotypes (frequency above 0.001) were also found in blood, which suggests that blood repertoires may mirror thyroid immune responses.

CDR1 and CDR2, per the germline V gene, are MDHEN and SYDVKM. The junction carries 12 bases between V and J, which are trimmed by 4 bases and 3 bases respectively. Including cysteine and phenylalanine, the CDR3 has 15 amino acids. Only the CDR3 DNA stays, 45 bases, in frame from base 1. Recombination linked TRBV28 to TRBJ2-2; there is no confident call for the D gene. The clonotype was recovered from a woman aged 18 to 35 with Graves' hyperthyroidism that later progressed to Graves' ophthalmopathy. The sample consisted of blood. The CDR3 protein: CASSSVVVDTGELFF. The base sequence is TGTGCCAGCAGTTCTGTAGTGGTGGACACCGGGGAGCTGTTTTTT.